The source of this T cell receptor (beta chain) is a study of Graves' ophthalmopathy and Graves' hyperthyroidism. General study findings and limits: Most clonotypes expanded in thyroid above 0.001 frequency were present in blood too. The model reached 55% to 71% sensitivity and 72.22% specificity for predicting ophthalmopathy progression.

A volume of approximately 9.2 ml of fresh peripheral blood supplied the PBMCs. Many counts were recorded for this clonotype. Antigen: not known. In germline, CDR1 is MNHNS, CDR2 SASEGT. There are 14 residues in the CDR3. Trimming took off 1 base at V and 7 bases at J, with 14 bases between the two ends. Beta-chain TCR CDR3 regions were amplified from RNA transcripts. First-round RT-PCR used HTBI primers; second-round multiplex PCR followed. TCRdb re-called the multiplex PCR reads through MiXCR, storing one row per CDR3 protein. The sample contains hundreds of thousands of distinct CDR3 sequences, about 24% of which appear only once.

This chain connects TRBV6-1 to TRBJ2-7; a weak D match, TRBD2 (6 bases). Sequencing input: peripheral blood. This sequence was found in a woman between 18 and 29 years old with stable Graves' hyperthyroidism. Some clones in this sample may be carry-over from other donors' samples. In DNA, the CDR3 is TGTGCCAGCAGTGAAGGTGGACTAATCGAGGAGCAGTACTTC. Its translation: CASSEGGLIEEQYF.